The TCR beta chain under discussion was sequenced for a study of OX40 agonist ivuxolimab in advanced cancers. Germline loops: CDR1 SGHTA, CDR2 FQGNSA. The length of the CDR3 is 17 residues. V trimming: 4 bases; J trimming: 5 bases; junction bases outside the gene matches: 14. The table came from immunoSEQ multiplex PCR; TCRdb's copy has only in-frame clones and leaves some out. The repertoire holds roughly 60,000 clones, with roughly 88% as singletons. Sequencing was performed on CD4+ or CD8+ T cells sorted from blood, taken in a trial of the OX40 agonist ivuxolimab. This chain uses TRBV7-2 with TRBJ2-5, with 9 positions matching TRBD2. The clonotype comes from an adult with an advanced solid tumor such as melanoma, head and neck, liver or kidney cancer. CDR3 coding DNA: TGTGCCAGCAGCTCCCAAGCGGGGGGCCCGCCCCGGGAGACCCAGTACTTC. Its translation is CASSSQAGGPPRETQYF.